These 11 T cell receptor beta chains were all obtained from the same sample, sequenced in a study of cytomegalovirus exposure and HLA in healthy donors. The PCR had 60 Vbeta and 13 Jbeta primers. The data were produced by immunoSEQ multiplex PCR, yet TCRdb's version contains in-frame clones alone and is incomplete. Of 150,000 to 200,000 clones in the sample, roughly 74% were seen once. Source material: PBMCs. The receptors were sampled from a male donor in good health and CMV-seronegative.

This clone was detected a few times. The chain is built from TRBV9 and TRBJ2-7, with D perhaps TRBD2 (6 bases). CDR1 and CDR2 (germline): SGDLS, YYNGEE. There are 15 residues in the CDR3. Trimming shortened V by 3 bases and J by 1 base, and 14 bases separated the two germline ends. Here the CDR3 reads CASSAYSGASYEQYF. In DNA, the CDR3 is TGTGCCAGCAGCGCATATAGCGGAGCGTCCTACGAGCAGTACTTC.

For the CDR3, the DNA is TGTGCCAGCAGCTTACACCGGACTGAAGCTTTCTTT. As protein: CASSLHRTEAFF. This sequence joins TRBV13 and TRBJ1-1; D not resolved. Germline CDR1 is PRHDT and CDR2 is FYEKMQ (reference sequence). CDR3 length equals 12 residues. V lost 2 bases, J lost 5 bases, and 6 bases lay in between.

Comments on this clone: Other DNA sequences in this specimen translate into the identical CDR3. This rearrangement joins TRBV4-2 to TRBJ2-5, with 8 bases that match TRBD2. The junction had 19 bases not matched to a gene; V was cut back by 0 bases and J by 4 bases. Germline CDR1 and CDR2: LGHNA and YNFKEQ. The CDR3 extends over 20 amino acids. The DNA of the CDR3 is TGTGCCAGCAGCCAAGAAGCTCCGCCTAGCGGGCAGAAGACGGCAGAGACCCAGTACTTC. This translates into CASSQEAPPSGQKTAETQYF.

The chain employs TRBV19 and TRBJ1-1, with 8 bases aligning to TRBD1. Germline values: CDR1 LNHDA, CDR2 SQIVND (reference sequence). Trimming cost V 4 bases and J 1 base; bases outside gene matches: 2. CDR3 length: 14 residues. The CDR3 is CASSTGQGNTEAFF. CDR3 DNA: TGTGCCAGTAGTACTGGACAGGGGAACACTGAAGCTTTCTTT.

The chain couples TRBV11-2 to TRBJ2-7, with TRBD1 as a possible D gene (6 bases). The V end was cut by 6 bases, the J end by 2 bases, with 20 bases between. This CDR3 is built from 16 residues. Germline V gives CDR1 SGHAT, CDR2 FQNNGV. The CDR3, as DNA: TGTGCCAGCAGTGATTTAAGACAGGTCAATCCCTACGAGCAGTACTTC. This codes for CASSDLRQVNPYEQYF.

This clone was found a few times. The chain recombines TRBV7-2 with TRBJ2-3; D gene unclear. The CDR3 has 12 residues. V was shortened by 5 bases and J by 7 bases, with 10 bases between the two germline ends. Germline CDR1 and CDR2: SGHTA and FQGNSA. This chain's CDR3 is CASSPSKHTQYF. The CDR3 nucleotides are TGTGCCAGCAGCCCTTCCAAGCATACGCAGTATTTT.

This clone was picked up a small number of times. The chain links TRBV7-2 to TRBJ1-2; D may be TRBD1 (6 bases). The CDR3 consists of 14 residues. With 5 bases removed from V and 4 bases from J, the gap between germline ends came to 14 bases. Per germline, CDR1 SGHTA and CDR2 FQGNSA. CDR3 amino acids: CASSPDSGGYGYTF. The DNA of the CDR3 is TGTGCCAGCAGCCCGGACAGTGGTGGCTATGGCTACACCTTC.

The chain links TRBV14 to TRBJ2-7, with 11 bases identical to TRBD1. The CDR3 is 14 amino acids. Trimming removed 1 base from V and 5 bases from J; junction bases left unmatched: 1. Germline CDR1 and CDR2: SGHDN and FVKESK. The CDR3, as DNA: TGTGCCAGCAGCCAAGGGACAGGGGGCAACGAGCAGTACTTC. This codes for CASSQGTGGNEQYF.

This chain links TRBV5-6 with TRBJ2-5; 11 bases fit TRBD2. With V trimmed by 5 bases and J by 0 bases, 6 bases remained unmatched. CDR3 size: 16 residues. CDR1 and CDR2 (germline): SGHDT, YYEEEE. The CDR3, as DNA: TGTGCCAGCAGGGCGCTAGCGGGGGGAAACCAAGAGACCCAGTACTTC. Residues: CASRALAGGNQETQYF.

This clone was picked up a small number of times. V gene TRBV9 combines with J gene TRBJ2-3, with TRBD2 identical over 13 bases. CDR3 length: 15 amino acids. Trimming cost V 4 bases and J 5 bases; bases outside gene matches: 4. Germline values: CDR1 SGDLS, CDR2 YYNGEE. CDR3 in amino acids: CASSLWTSGRDTQYF. CDR3 bases: TGTGCCAGCAGCTTATGGACTAGCGGGAGAGATACGCAGTATTTT.

This chain uses TRBV4-2 with TRBJ2-2; TRBD2 aligns across 9 bases. This CDR3 comprises 18 residues. Germline values: CDR1 LGHNA, CDR2 YNFKEQ. V shed 1 base and J 4 bases; nucleotides not matched to a gene: 10. CDR3 residues: CASSQGPLAGGFTGELFF. CDR3 DNA: TGTGCCAGCAGCCAAGGCCCTTTGGCGGGGGGGTTCACCGGGGAGCTGTTTTTT.